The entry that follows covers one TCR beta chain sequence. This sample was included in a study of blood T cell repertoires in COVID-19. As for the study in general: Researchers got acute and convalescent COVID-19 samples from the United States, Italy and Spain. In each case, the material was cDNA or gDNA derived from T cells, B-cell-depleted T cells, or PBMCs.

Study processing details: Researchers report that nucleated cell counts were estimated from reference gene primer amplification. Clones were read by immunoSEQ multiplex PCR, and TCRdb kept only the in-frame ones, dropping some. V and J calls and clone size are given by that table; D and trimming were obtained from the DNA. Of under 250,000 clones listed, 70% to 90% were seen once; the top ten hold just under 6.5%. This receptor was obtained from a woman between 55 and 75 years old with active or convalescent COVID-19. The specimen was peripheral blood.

CDR3 nucleotides: TGTGCCAGCAGTAGACAGTCCTACTCTGGAAACACCATATATTTT. It translates to CASSRQSYSGNTIYF. V gene TRBV28 combines with J gene TRBJ1-3; maybe TRBD1 (5 bases). The CDR3 length is 15 residues. Germline-derived CDR1 and CDR2 are MDHEN and SYDVKM. Trimming took off 5 bases at V and 0 bases at J, with 11 bases between the two ends. The full variable domain, with the rest looked up from reference TRBV28 and TRBJ1-3, is DVKVTQSSRYLVKRTGEKVFLECVQDMDHENMFWYRQDPGLGLRLIYFSYDVKMKEKGDIPEGYSVSREKKERFSLILESASTNQTSMYLCASSRQSYSGNTIYFGEGSWLTVV.